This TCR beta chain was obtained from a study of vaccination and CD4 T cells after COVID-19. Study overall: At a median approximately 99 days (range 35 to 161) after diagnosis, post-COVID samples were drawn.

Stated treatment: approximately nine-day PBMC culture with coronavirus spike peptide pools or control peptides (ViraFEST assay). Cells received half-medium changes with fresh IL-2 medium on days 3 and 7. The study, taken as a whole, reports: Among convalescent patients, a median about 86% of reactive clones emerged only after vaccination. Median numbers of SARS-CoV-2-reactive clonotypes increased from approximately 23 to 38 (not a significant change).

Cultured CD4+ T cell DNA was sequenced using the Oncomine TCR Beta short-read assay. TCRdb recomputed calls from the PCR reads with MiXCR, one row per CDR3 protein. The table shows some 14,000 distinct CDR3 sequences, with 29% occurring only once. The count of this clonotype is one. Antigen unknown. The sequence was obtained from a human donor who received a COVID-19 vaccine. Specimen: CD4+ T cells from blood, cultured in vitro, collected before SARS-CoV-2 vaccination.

The CDR3 reads CASSYLAGGYNEQFF. CDR3 DNA: TGTGCCAGCAGTTACCTAGCGGGGGGGTACAATGAGCAGTTCTTC. The rearrangement joins TRBV7-9 to TRBJ2-1, with 12 bases fitting TRBD2. The V and J ends lost 6 bases and 4 bases, in that order; junction bases with no gene match: 4. CDR1 and CDR2 (germline): SEHNR, FQNEAQ (reference sequence). The CDR3 covers 15 residues. Drawing the rest from reference TRBV7-9 and TRBJ2-1, the complete variable domain is DTGVSQNPRHKITKRGQNVTFRCDPISEHNRLYWYRQTLGQGPEFLTYFQNEAQLEKSRLLSDRFSAERPKGSFSTLEIQRTEQGDSAMYLCASSYLAGGYNEQFFGPGTRLTVL.